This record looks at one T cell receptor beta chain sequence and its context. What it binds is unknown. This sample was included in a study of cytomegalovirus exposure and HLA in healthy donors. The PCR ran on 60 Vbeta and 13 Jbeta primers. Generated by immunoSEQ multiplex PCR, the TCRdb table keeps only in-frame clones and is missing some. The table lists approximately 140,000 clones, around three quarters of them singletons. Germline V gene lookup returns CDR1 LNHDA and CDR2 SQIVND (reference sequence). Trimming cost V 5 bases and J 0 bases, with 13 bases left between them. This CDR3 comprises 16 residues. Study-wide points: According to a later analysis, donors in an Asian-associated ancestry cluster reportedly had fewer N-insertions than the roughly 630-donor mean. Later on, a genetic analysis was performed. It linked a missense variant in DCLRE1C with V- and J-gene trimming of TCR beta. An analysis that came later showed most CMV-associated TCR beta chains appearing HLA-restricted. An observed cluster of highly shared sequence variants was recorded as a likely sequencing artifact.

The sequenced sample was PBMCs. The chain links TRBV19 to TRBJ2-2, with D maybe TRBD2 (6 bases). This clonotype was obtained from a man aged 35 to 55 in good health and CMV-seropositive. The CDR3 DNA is TGTGCCAGTAGTTCCTTCGGGGGAACGAACACCGGGGAGCTGTTTTTT. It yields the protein CASSSFGGTNTGELFF.